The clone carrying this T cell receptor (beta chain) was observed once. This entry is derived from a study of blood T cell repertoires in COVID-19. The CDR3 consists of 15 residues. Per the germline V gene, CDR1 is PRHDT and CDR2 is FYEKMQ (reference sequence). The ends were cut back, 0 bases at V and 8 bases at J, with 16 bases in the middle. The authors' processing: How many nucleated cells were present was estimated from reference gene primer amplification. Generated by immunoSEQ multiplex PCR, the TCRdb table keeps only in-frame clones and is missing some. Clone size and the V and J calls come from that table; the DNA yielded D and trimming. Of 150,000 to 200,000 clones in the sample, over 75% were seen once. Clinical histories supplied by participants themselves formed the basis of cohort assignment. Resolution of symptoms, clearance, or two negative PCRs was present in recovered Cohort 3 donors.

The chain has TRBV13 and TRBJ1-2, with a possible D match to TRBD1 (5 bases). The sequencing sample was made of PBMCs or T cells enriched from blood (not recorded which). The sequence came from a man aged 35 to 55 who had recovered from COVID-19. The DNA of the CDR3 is TGTGCCAGCAGCTTAGGGACAGTCTATCTAGCGGGCTACACCTTC. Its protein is CASSLGTVYLAGYTF.